Following are 9 T cell receptor beta chains from one sample sequenced in a study of somatic mutations in cytotoxic T cells in rheumatoid arthritis. Only in-frame clones appear in the TCRdb table, and some are missing; sequencing was by immunoSEQ multiplex PCR. The sample has about 12,000 clones; around 80% are singletons. The sequencing sample was made of CD8+ T cells sorted from blood. These receptors were taken from a man aged 45-65 years in good health.

As DNA, the CDR3 is TGTGCCAGCCAAGCTAGCGGGAGTCTCTACGAGCAGTACTTC. This encodes CASQASGSLYEQYF. V usage is TRBV7-2 and J usage is TRBJ2-7, with 10 positions matching TRBD2. CDR1 SGHTA and CDR2 FQGNSA come from the germline V gene. This CDR3 is built from 14 residues. V lost 8 bases, J lost 3 bases, and 7 bases stayed unmatched. The whole variable domain, filled in from reference TRBV7-2 and TRBJ2-7, reads GAGVSQSPSNKVTEKGKDVELRCDPISGHTALYWYRQSLGQGLEFLIYFQGNSAPDKSGLPSDRFSAERTGGSVSTLTIQRTQQEDSAVYLCASQASGSLYEQYFGPGTRLTVT.

The rearrangement joins TRBV27 to TRBJ2-2; 8 bases align to TRBD1. V dropped 4 bases and J dropped 1; count of bases not matched to a gene: 2. CDR3 length equals 15 residues. Germline lookup yields CDR1 MNHEY and CDR2 SMNVEV (reference sequence). CDR3 DNA: TGTGCCAGCAGTTGGGGGACAGGGAACACCGGGGAGCTGTTTTTT. This codes for CASSWGTGNTGELFF.

J is TRBJ2-1 and V is TRBV27; D remains unclear. Per germline, CDR1 MNHEY and CDR2 SMNVEV (reference sequence). The CDR3 has 11 residues. Trimming left V 8 bases short and J 9 bases short, with 11 bases between. The CDR3 nucleotides read TGTGCCAGCTTTACCCCTTCTGAGCAGTTCTTC. It codes for CASFTPSEQFF.

This chain joins TRBV4-1 and TRBJ2-5; 9 bases map to TRBD2. Germline-derived CDR1 and CDR2 are MGHRA and YSYEKL. The CDR3 covers 16 residues. Germline trimming cut 4 bases from V and 3 bases from J; bases unmatched to any gene: 9. The CDR3 protein is CASSLWPASGEETQYF. The DNA of the CDR3 is TGCGCCAGCAGCCTATGGCCGGCTAGCGGGGAAGAGACCCAGTACTTC.

This chain uses TRBV4-3 with TRBJ1-3; D is unclear. From germline, CDR1 is LGHNA and CDR2 YSLEER. Between the trimmed V and J ends, which lost 4 bases and 0 bases, there was a span of 10 bases. This CDR3 spans 15 amino acids. CDR3 nucleotide sequence: TGCGCCAGCAGCCTCAACCGAAACTCTGGAAACACCATATATTTT. It codes for CASSLNRNSGNTIYF.

This chain uses TRBV6-1 with TRBJ1-1; tentatively, D is TRBD1 (5 bases). Trimming removed 2 bases from V and 8 bases from J, with 12 bases in between. The germline CDR1 and CDR2 sequences are MNHNS and SASEGT. CDR3 length: 13 residues. CDR3 nucleotides: TGTGCCAGCAGTGAAACTGGGGGTCGGGAAGCTTTCTTT. Translating gives CASSETGGREAFF.

In its sample, this clone was seen a few times. This chain connects TRBV20-1 to TRBJ1-1; D is ambiguous. This CDR3 region has 10 residues. From germline, CDR1 is DFQATT and CDR2 SNEGSKA (reference sequence). V was trimmed by 6 bases and J by 11 bases, leaving 13 bases between them. The CDR3 bases are TGCAGTGCAAGGCCCGACCCGGCTTTCTTT. Translated: CSARPDPAFF.

J is TRBJ2-1 and V is TRBV4-1, with unresolved D. V was pared by 4 bases and J by 7 bases, with 11 bases between. The CDR3 is 13 amino acids. Germline V gene data show CDR1 as MGHRA and CDR2 as YSYEKL. The CDR3 region has the DNA TGCGCCAGCAGCCCAGGCACGTCGAATGAGCAGTTCTTC. Translated: CASSPGTSNEQFF.

J is TRBJ2-7 and V is TRBV29-1; D uncertain. The germline CDR1 and CDR2 sequences are SQVTM and ANQGSEA. The V end was cut by 3 bases, the J end by 0 bases, with 6 bases between. The CDR3 sequence is 12 residues long. The CDR3 DNA reads as TGCAGCGTTGAGAATAACTCCTACGAGCAGTACTTC. Its translation: CSVENNSYEQYF.